The T cell receptor (beta chain) described here comes from a study of control samples from healthy donors and cancer patients (dated by TCRdb to about 2020). Notes on this clone: Its antigen is unknown. The input lacks base qualities; no much larger clone sits a single base away.

The library relied on the immunoSEQ multiplex PCR assay. What TCRdb holds here is the immuneACCESS table cut down to in-frame rearrangements. Part of the clones is not present; checked against another copy, under half of the missing clones reflect an unresolved V gene, and the others are unexplained. Within this sample are more than 150,000 clones, with 85% to 95% of them counted one time only. The top ten constitute roughly 2.3% of the sample. Specimen: blood. This sequence was found in a man aged 45-65 years in good health.

At the DNA level, the sequence is TGCGCCAGCAGCCAACCTGCACCCCGGGACAGGGAGGGCTATGGCTACACCTTC. This sequence encodes CASSQPAPRDREGYGYTF. Recombination connected TRBV4-1 to TRBJ1-2; 9 of the junction bases match TRBD1. Per the germline V gene, MGHRA is the CDR1 and YSYEKL is the CDR2. Ends trimmed: V by 2 bases, J by 4 bases; bases unmatched to a gene: 14. The CDR3 numbers 18 residues from cysteine through phenylalanine. The retained sequence is limited to the CDR3, 54 bases, with the frame set at the first base.